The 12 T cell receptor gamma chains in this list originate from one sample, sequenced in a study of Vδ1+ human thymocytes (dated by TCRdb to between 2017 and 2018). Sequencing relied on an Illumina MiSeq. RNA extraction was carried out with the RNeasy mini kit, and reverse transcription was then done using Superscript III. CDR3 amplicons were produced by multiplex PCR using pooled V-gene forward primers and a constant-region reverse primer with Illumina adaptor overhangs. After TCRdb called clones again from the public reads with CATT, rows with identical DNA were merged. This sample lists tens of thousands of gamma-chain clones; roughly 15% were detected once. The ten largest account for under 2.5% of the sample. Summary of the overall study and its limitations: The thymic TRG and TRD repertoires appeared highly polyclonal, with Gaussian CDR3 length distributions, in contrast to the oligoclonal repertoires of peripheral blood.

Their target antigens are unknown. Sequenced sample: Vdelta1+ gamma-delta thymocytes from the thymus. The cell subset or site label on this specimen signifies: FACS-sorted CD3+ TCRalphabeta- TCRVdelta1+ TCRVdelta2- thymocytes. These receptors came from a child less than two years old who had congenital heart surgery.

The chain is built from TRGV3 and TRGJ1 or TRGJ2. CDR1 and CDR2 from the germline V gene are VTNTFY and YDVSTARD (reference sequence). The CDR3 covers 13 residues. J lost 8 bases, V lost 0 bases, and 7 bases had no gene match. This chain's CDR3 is CATWDRHRDKKLF. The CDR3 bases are TGTGCCACCTGGGACAGGCATCGGGATAAGAAACTCTTT.

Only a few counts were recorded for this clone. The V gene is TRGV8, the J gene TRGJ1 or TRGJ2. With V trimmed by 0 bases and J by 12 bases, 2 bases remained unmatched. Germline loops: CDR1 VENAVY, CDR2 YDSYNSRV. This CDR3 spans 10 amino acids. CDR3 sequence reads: CATWDRMKLF. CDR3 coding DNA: TGTGCCACCTGGGATAGGATGAAACTCTTT.

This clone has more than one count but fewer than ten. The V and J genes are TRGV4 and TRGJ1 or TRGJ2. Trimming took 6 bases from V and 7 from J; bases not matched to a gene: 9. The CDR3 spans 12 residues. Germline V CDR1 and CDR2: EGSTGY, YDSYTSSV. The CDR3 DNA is TGTGCCACCTGGAATGCCAAATATAAGAAACTCTTT. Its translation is CATWNAKYKKLF.

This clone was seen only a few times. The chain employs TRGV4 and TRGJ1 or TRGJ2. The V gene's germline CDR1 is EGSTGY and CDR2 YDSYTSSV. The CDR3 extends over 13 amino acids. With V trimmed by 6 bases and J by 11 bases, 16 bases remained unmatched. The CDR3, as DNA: TGTGCCACCTGGAAGGAAAGGCTTTGGGAGAAACTCTTT. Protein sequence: CATWKERLWEKLF.

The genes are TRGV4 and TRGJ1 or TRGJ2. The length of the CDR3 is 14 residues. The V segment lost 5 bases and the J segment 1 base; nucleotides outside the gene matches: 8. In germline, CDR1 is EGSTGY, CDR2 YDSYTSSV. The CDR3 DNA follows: TGTGCCACCTGGGCCACAACTAATTATTATAAGAAACTCTTT. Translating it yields CATWATTNYYKKLF.

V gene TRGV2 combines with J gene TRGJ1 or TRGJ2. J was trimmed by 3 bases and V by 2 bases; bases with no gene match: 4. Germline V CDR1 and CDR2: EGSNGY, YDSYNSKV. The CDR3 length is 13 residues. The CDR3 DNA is TGTGCCACCTGGGACGACCCTTATTATAAGAAACTCTTT. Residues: CATWDDPYYKKLF.

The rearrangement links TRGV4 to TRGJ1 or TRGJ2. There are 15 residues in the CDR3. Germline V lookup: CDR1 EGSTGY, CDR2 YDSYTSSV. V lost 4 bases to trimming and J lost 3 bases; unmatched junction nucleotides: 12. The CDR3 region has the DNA TGTGCCACCTGGGACAGCGCCGACCGTTATTATAAGAAACTCTTT. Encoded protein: CATWDSADRYYKKLF.

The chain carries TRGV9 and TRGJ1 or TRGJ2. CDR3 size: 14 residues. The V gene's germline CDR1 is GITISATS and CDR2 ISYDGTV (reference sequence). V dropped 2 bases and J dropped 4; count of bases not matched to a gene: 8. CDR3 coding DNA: TGTGCCTTGTGGGAGGCCGGCAGGTATTATAAGAAACTCTTT. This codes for CALWEAGRYYKKLF.

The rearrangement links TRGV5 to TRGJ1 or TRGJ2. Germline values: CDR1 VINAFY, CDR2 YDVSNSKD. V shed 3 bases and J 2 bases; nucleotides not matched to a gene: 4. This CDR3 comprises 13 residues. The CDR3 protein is CATWDPDYYKKLF. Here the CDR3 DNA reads TGTGCCACCTGGGACCCTGATTATTATAAGAAACTCTTT.

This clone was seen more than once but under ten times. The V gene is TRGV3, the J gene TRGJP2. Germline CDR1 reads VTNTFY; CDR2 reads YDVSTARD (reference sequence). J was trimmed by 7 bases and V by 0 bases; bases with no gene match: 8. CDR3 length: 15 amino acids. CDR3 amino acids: CATWDRLFYDWIKTF. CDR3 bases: TGTGCCACCTGGGACAGGCTGTTCTATGATTGGATCAAGACGTTT.

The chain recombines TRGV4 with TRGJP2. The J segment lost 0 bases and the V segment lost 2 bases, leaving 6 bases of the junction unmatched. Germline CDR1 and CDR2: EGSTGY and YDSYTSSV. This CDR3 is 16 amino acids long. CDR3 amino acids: CATWDDSNSSDWIKTF. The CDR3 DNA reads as TGTGCCACCTGGGATGACTCCAATAGTAGTGATTGGATCAAGACGTTT.

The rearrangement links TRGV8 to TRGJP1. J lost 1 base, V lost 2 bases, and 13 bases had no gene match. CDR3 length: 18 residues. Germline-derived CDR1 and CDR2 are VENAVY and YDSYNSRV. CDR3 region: CATWDTNHNSTTGWFKIF. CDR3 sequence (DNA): TGTGCCACCTGGGATACAAATCATAATTCTACCACTGGTTGGTTCAAGATATTT.